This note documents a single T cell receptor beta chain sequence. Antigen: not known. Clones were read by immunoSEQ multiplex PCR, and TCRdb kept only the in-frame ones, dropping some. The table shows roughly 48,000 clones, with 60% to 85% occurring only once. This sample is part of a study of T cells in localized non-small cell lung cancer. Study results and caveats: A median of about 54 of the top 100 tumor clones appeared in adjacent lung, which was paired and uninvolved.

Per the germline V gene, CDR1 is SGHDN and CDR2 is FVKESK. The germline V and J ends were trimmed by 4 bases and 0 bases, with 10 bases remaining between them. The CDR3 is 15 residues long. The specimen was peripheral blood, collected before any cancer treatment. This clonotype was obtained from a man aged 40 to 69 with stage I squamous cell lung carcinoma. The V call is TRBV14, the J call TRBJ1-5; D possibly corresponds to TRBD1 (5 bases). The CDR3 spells CASSPRTYSNQPQHF. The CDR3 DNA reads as TGTGCCAGCAGCCCACGGACATATAGCAATCAGCCCCAGCATTTT. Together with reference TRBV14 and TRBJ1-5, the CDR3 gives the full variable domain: EAGVTQFPSHSVIEKGQTVTLRCDPISGHDNLYWYRRVMGKEIKFLLHFVKESKQDESGMPNNRFLAERTGGTYSTLKVQPAELEDSGVYFCASSPRTYSNQPQHFGDGTRLSIL.